Listed here are 11 T cell receptor beta chains from one sample, sequenced in a study of blood T cell repertoires in COVID-19. Repertoires were generated with immunoSEQ multiplex PCR, while TCRdb's copy carries only in-frame clones and drops some. The repertoire holds approximately 230,000 clones, about 80% seen once, with more than 4.5% in the top ten. The sequenced sample consisted of peripheral blood. The receptors were gathered from a woman of 80 years or more with active or convalescent COVID-19.

This clone was found many times. The chain recombines TRBV6-5 with TRBJ2-1; 10 bases map to TRBD1. J gave up 4 bases and V 6 bases, and 3 bases lay outside the gene matches. This CDR3 has 14 residues. Germline V lookup: CDR1 MNHEY, CDR2 SVGAGI. The CDR3 bases are TGTGCCAGCAGGGCGGGACAGGGGTACAATGAGCAGTTCTTC. Protein: CASRAGQGYNEQFF.

V and J are TRBV30 and TRBJ1-4; D possibly corresponds to TRBD1 (5 bases). Germline-derived CDR1 and CDR2 are GTSNPN and SVGIG (reference sequence). This CDR3 has 13 residues. The V gene lost 0 bases and the J gene lost 8 bases, with 10 bases spanning the gap. As DNA, the CDR3 is TGTGCCTGGAGTGTTCAGGGTTGGGAAAAACTGTTTTTT. Encoded protein: CAWSVQGWEKLFF.

This clone has a single count. The chain couples TRBV7-9 to TRBJ2-6; TRBD1 aligns across 10 bases. V lost 5 bases to trimming and J lost 2 bases; unmatched junction nucleotides: 6. The CDR3 is 17 amino acids. CDR1 is SEHNR and CDR2 is FQNEAQ in the germline V gene (reference sequence). CDR3 DNA sequence: TGTGCCAGCAGCCCACCGGGACAGGGGACTGGGGCCAACGTCCTGACTTTC. Translating it yields CASSPPGQGTGANVLTF.

This chain links TRBV5-1 with TRBJ2-7; D is perhaps TRBD2 (6 bases). The V gene's germline CDR1 is SGHRS and CDR2 YFSETQ. The ends were cut back, 2 bases at V and 7 bases at J, with 19 bases in the middle. CDR3 size: 15 residues. This CDR3 is CASSFDSTPGREQYF. As DNA, the CDR3 is TGCGCCAGCAGCTTTGACTCTACCCCTGGGAGGGAGCAGTACTTC.

V usage is TRBV29-1 and J usage is TRBJ1-1; the match to TRBD1 covers 8 bases. Germline CDR1 and CDR2: SQVTM and ANQGSEA. J lost 1 base, V lost 7 bases, and 5 bases had no gene match. There are 13 residues in the CDR3. The CDR3 loop is CSAAGQENTEAFF. DNA of the CDR3: TGCAGCGCAGCGGGACAGGAGAACACTGAAGCTTTCTTT.

This chain joins TRBV18 and TRBJ1-2; maybe TRBD1 (6 bases). Germline V lookup: CDR1 KGHSH, CDR2 LQKENI. Trimming shortened V by 3 bases and J by 2 bases, and 10 bases separated the two germline ends. The CDR3 contains 14 residues. CDR3: CASSPSGHNYGYTF. The CDR3 bases are TGTGCCAGCTCACCGTCGGGACACAACTATGGCTACACCTTC.

The table lists this clone with a few counts. Other nucleotide sequences from this sample produce the same CDR3. This chain connects TRBV9 to TRBJ1-2; TRBD1 aligns across 8 bases. CDR3 length: 13 residues. Germline trimming cut 3 bases from V and 8 bases from J; bases unmatched to any gene: 6. The germline gives CDR1 SGDLS, CDR2 YYNGEE. The CDR3 spells CASSAGQGRGYTF. As DNA, the CDR3 is TGTGCCAGCAGCGCAGGACAGGGCAGAGGCTACACCTTC.

V usage is TRBV6-5 and J usage is TRBJ2-2; 7 nucleotides match TRBD2. The germline CDR1 and CDR2 sequences are MNHEY and SVGAGI. The CDR3 is 15 residues long. After removal of 7 bases from V and 1 base from J, the junction contained 6 bases not matched to a gene. Written as DNA, the CDR3 is TGTGCCAGCACGAACGGGGGGATGAACACCGGGGAGCTGTTTTTT. Translation gives CASTNGGMNTGELFF.

This clone was detected a few times. The chain has TRBV3-1 (or the pseudogene TRBV3-2) and TRBJ1-1, with D hard to call. The CDR3 runs to 13 residues. V was cut by 6 bases and J by 0 bases, with 8 bases left in between. CDR1 is LGHDT, CDR2 YNNKEL, per germline (reference sequence). This CDR3 is CASRNEMNTEAFF. CDR3 DNA sequence: TGTGCCAGCAGAAACGAGATGAACACTGAAGCTTTCTTT.

This chain connects TRBV6-6 to TRBJ2-3; D not resolved. Germline lookup yields CDR1 MNHNY and CDR2 SVGAGI (reference sequence). Trimming stripped 5 bases from V and 5 bases from J, with 5 bases between. The length of the CDR3 is 11 residues. The CDR3 reads CASSLLDTQYF. In DNA form, the CDR3 reads TGTGCCAGCAGTCTACTAGATACGCAGTATTTT.

The chain joins TRBV11-1 to TRBJ2-7; TRBD1 agrees at 7 bases. The CDR3 is made up of 14 amino acids. Trimming took 3 bases from V and 1 from J; bases not matched to a gene: 3. Germline assignment: CDR1 SGHAT and CDR2 FQDESV (reference sequence). The CDR3 DNA reads TGTGCCAGCAGCTTGGCCAGGGGGTCCTACGAGCAGTACTTC. Residues: CASSLARGSYEQYF.